Presented here are 25 T cell receptor beta chains from one specimen sequenced in a study of beta chain features in type 1 diabetes. Expressed TCRB transcripts were sequenced because the entire RNA isolate underwent reverse transcription. Generated by immunoSEQ multiplex PCR, the TCRdb table keeps only in-frame clones and is missing some. The profile covers about 160,000 clones, with roughly 7.1% appearing a single time and 0.94% taken by the ten largest. Study-level findings and limits: People with Type 1 diabetes carried modestly yet significantly shorter TCRB CDR3s in all four CD4+ subsets.

These TCRs' antigens remain unknown. The specimen sequenced was central memory CD4+ T cells from blood. Source of these receptors: a woman in her thirties or forties with type 1 diabetes.

The rearrangement joins TRBV5-6 to TRBJ2-7; a weak D match, TRBD2 (6 bases). Trimming took off 4 bases at V and 1 base at J, with 12 bases between the two ends. The germline CDR1 and CDR2 sequences are SGHDT and YYEEEE. The CDR3 spans 14 residues. The DNA for the CDR3 is TGTGCCAGCAGCGCCCGGGACTGGTCCTACGAGCAGTACTTC. This gives the protein CASSARDWSYEQYF.

The chain is built from TRBV15 and TRBJ2-1; TRBD2 matches at 14 bases. The CDR3 spans 17 residues. After removal of 2 bases from V and 7 bases from J, the junction contained 7 bases not matched to a gene. CDR1 LNHNV and CDR2 YYDKDF come from the germline V gene (reference sequence). This CDR3 reads CATSRMGTSGRSNEQFF. As DNA, the CDR3 is TGTGCCACCAGCAGAATGGGGACTAGCGGGAGATCTAATGAGCAGTTCTTC.

This clone was detected a few times. The genes are TRBV7-6 and TRBJ2-7, with D possibly being TRBD1 (6 bases). The CDR3 extends over 14 amino acids. CDR1 and CDR2 (germline): SGHVS, FNYEAQ. V lost 5 bases, J lost 0 bases, and 11 bases lay in between. The CDR3 bases are TGTGCCAGCAGCGTGGGACATGCCTCCTACGAGCAGTACTTC. This gives the protein CASSVGHASYEQYF.

In its sample, this clone was seen a few times. The rearrangement links TRBV7-8 to TRBJ1-3; unclear D gene. The V gene lost 2 bases and the J gene lost 1 base, with 9 bases spanning the gap. The CDR3 runs to 15 residues. Per germline, CDR1 SGHVS and CDR2 FQNEAQ. The CDR3 bases are TGTGCCAGCAGCTTAACCTCGGGGTCTGGAAACACCATATATTTT. This sequence encodes CASSLTSGSGNTIYF.

J is TRBJ1-2 and V is TRBV5-1, with D perhaps matching TRBD1 (6 bases). In germline, CDR1 is SGHRS, CDR2 YFSETQ. The length of the CDR3 is 14 residues. Deletions cut 4 bases from V and 2 bases from J, with 12 bases between. Here the CDR3 reads CASSVQGENYGYTF. The CDR3 DNA reads as TGCGCCAGCAGCGTACAGGGCGAGAACTATGGCTACACCTTC.

The genes are TRBV28 and TRBJ1-1; D gene unclear. CDR1 MDHEN and CDR2 SYDVKM come from the germline V gene. Trimming shortened V by 4 bases and J by 4 bases, and 13 bases separated the two germline ends. The CDR3 has 14 residues. CDR3 sequence: CASSSPTGGTEAFF. In DNA, the CDR3 is TGTGCCAGCAGTTCCCCGACTGGCGGCACTGAAGCTTTCTTT.

This clone came up many times. This chain uses TRBV14 with TRBJ2-5, with D possibly matching TRBD1 (5 bases). The CDR3 has 13 amino acids. Germline V gives CDR1 SGHDN, CDR2 FVKESK. The V end lost 6 bases, the J end lost 1 base, and 9 bases lay between the germline ends. CDR3 coding DNA: TGTGCCAGCAGTAGACAGCTCCAAGAGACCCAGTACTTC. Its translation is CASSRQLQETQYF. The variable domain in full, completed from reference TRBV14 and TRBJ2-5, reads EAGVTQFPSHSVIEKGQTVTLRCDPISGHDNLYWYRRVMGKEIKFLLHFVKESKQDESGMPNNRFLAERTGGTYSTLKVQPAELEDSGVYFCASSRQLQETQYFGPGTRLLVL.

The chain carries TRBV11-2 and TRBJ1-5; a weak D match, TRBD1 (5 bases). Trimming cost V 6 bases and J 7 bases, with 13 bases left between them. The CDR3 has 13 amino acids. CDR1 and CDR2 (germline): SGHAT, FQNNGV. The CDR3 nucleotides read TGTGCCAGCAGTCAAGAGGCAGGGCAGCCCCAGCATTTT. Its protein is CASSQEAGQPQHF.

J is TRBJ2-7 and V is TRBV28, with 7 bases lining up with TRBD1. The CDR3 consists of 14 residues. Germline CDR1 MDHEN, CDR2 SYDVKM. J gave up 3 bases and V 6 bases, and 8 bases lay outside the gene matches. Here the CDR3 DNA reads TGTGCCAGCAGCTACCGGGACAGCCTCTACGAGCAGTACTTC. Translation: CASSYRDSLYEQYF.

The table lists this clone with a few counts. V is TRBV9 and J is TRBJ2-1; 13 nucleotides match TRBD2. Germline V lookup: CDR1 SGDLS, CDR2 YYNGEE. The J segment lost 6 bases and the V segment lost 3 bases, leaving 6 bases of the junction unmatched. There are 16 residues in the CDR3. The CDR3 spells CASSEGLAGTFNEQFF. Here the CDR3 DNA reads TGTGCCAGCAGCGAGGGACTAGCGGGGACCTTCAATGAGCAGTTCTTC.

The V gene is TRBV28, the J gene TRBJ2-5; 12 bases are shared with TRBD2. The germline V gene has CDR1 MDHEN and CDR2 SYDVKM. The V segment lost 7 bases and the J segment 5 bases; nucleotides outside the gene matches: 5. The CDR3 covers 14 residues. CDR3 in amino acids: CASTPGLAGETQYF. CDR3 bases: TGTGCCAGCACCCCCGGACTAGCGGGGGAGACCCAGTACTTC.

In this sample, this clone turned up a few times. The chain links TRBV7-9 to TRBJ2-7, with TRBD1 matching over 8 bases. The CDR3 length is 11 residues. Germline trimming cut 8 bases from V and 5 bases from J; bases unmatched to any gene: 2. Germline CDR1 SEHNR, CDR2 FQNEAQ (reference sequence). The CDR3 region has the DNA TGTGCCAGCGACAGGGGCAACGAGCAGTACTTC. This codes for CASDRGNEQYF.

This rearrangement joins TRBV28 to TRBJ2-2, with TRBD2 matching over 10 bases. Trimming removed 1 base from V and 7 bases from J; junction bases left unmatched: 6. The CDR3 runs 16 residues. The germline V gene has CDR1 MDHEN and CDR2 SYDVKM. CDR3 residues: CASSLSLAGRFGELFF. The CDR3 DNA reads TGTGCCAGCAGTTTATCACTAGCGGGAAGGTTCGGGGAGCTGTTTTTT. Together with reference TRBV28 and TRBJ2-2, the CDR3 gives the full variable domain: DVKVTQSSRYLVKRTGEKVFLECVQDMDHENMFWYRQDPGLGLRLIYFSYDVKMKEKGDIPEGYSVSREKKERFSLILESASTNQTSMYLCASSLSLAGRFGELFFGEGSRLTVL.

The chain joins TRBV7-3 to TRBJ2-1, with D maybe TRBD2 (7 bases). Trimming left V 8 bases short and J 1 base short, with 18 bases between. This CDR3 spans 16 amino acids. Germline V gives CDR1 SGHTA, CDR2 FQGTGA. CDR3 region: CASAQRGGVSYNEQFF. The CDR3 DNA follows: TGTGCCAGCGCCCAAAGGGGGGGGGTTTCCTACAATGAGCAGTTCTTC.

This rearrangement joins TRBV7-9 to TRBJ2-1; 10 bases map to TRBD2. The germline CDR1 and CDR2 sequences are SEHNR and FQNEAQ (reference sequence). V gave up 5 bases and J gave up 4 bases; unmatched junction bases: 11. The CDR3 is made up of 17 amino acids. In DNA form, the CDR3 reads TGTGCCAGCAGCCCCAACCTACTAGCGGGGTCATACAATGAGCAGTTCTTC. It yields the protein CASSPNLLAGSYNEQFF.

This clone was seen a few times. V gene TRBV27 combines with J gene TRBJ1-6; 7 positions agree with TRBD1. Per germline, CDR1 MNHEY and CDR2 SMNVEV (reference sequence). V shed 5 bases, J shed 7 bases, and the junction held 5 bases outside the gene matches. The CDR3 loop spans 14 amino acids. The CDR3 bases are TGTGCCAGCAGTCCGGGACAGAGGAATTCACCCCTCCACTTT. Translating gives CASSPGQRNSPLHF.

This clone was counted many times. This chain joins TRBV5-1 and TRBJ2-7; unclear D gene. CDR3 size: 14 residues. The germline V and J ends were trimmed by 1 base and 0 bases, with 8 bases remaining between them. Germline lookup yields CDR1 SGHRS and CDR2 YFSETQ. This chain's CDR3 is CASSLSGSSYEQYF. CDR3 sequence (DNA): TGCGCCAGCAGCTTGTCAGGCAGCTCCTACGAGCAGTACTTC.

The CDR3 here is CASSLLQGRSEQYF. CDR3 DNA sequence: TGTGCCAGCAGCTTACTCCAGGGAAGATCCGAGCAGTACTTC. The genes are TRBV7-2 and TRBJ2-7; maybe TRBD1 (5 bases). The CDR3 has 14 residues. Germline V gene lookup returns CDR1 SGHTA and CDR2 FQGNSA. V was trimmed by 2 bases and J by 6 bases, leaving 14 bases between them.

This clone came up many times. J is TRBJ2-7 and V is TRBV7-2, with D possibly matching TRBD2 (6 bases). The germline gives CDR1 SGHTA, CDR2 FQGNSA. The CDR3 sequence is 13 residues long. The V gene lost 4 bases and the J gene lost 6 bases, with 13 bases spanning the gap. The CDR3 spells CASSSFVEGEQYF. DNA for the CDR3: TGTGCCAGCAGCTCGTTCGTGGAGGGCGAGCAGTACTTC.

This chain uses TRBV28 with TRBJ1-4, with D hard to call. This CDR3 spans 13 amino acids. Looked up from germline, CDR1 is MDHEN and CDR2 is SYDVKM. V was pared by 7 bases and J by 0 bases, with 6 bases between. The CDR3 loop reads CASTRTTNEKLFF. CDR3 DNA sequence: TGTGCCAGCACCAGAACAACTAATGAAAAACTGTTTTTT.

There are a few counts of this clone. CDR3 sequence: CASSLGTEQYF. The CDR3 DNA reads TGTGCCAGCAGCCTCGGGACTGAGCAGTATTTT. The chain employs TRBV5-6 and TRBJ2-3, with D perhaps matching TRBD2 (6 bases). V gave up 4 bases and J gave up 11 bases, with 11 bases separating them. CDR3 length: 11 residues. Germline V lookup: CDR1 SGHDT, CDR2 YYEEEE.

The table lists this clone with a few counts. The J gene is TRBJ2-3, the V gene TRBV5-4; TRBD2 agrees at 11 bases. The V segment lost 4 bases and the J segment 2 bases; nucleotides outside the gene matches: 3. The CDR3 has 15 residues. Germline CDR1 is SGHNT and CDR2 is YYREEE (reference sequence). CDR3 DNA sequence: TGTGCCAGCAGCCCTAGCGGGGGGCCCACAGATACGCAGTATTTT. It translates to CASSPSGGPTDTQYF.

The chain combines TRBV19 with TRBJ2-7, with a tentative D call TRBD1 (7 bases). Germline V CDR1 and CDR2: LNHDA, SQIVND (reference sequence). The ends were cut back, 5 bases at V and 2 bases at J, with 22 bases in the middle. The CDR3 is 17 residues long. CDR3 sequence (DNA): TGTGCCAGTAGTTCTCCCCGCGGGACAGAAGCAACCTACGAGCAGTACTTC. Encoded protein: CASSSPRGTEATYEQYF.

This rearrangement joins TRBV7-3 to TRBJ2-5; D might be TRBD2 (5 bases). Germline loops: CDR1 SGHTA, CDR2 FQGTGA. The CDR3 totals 13 residues. V was pared by 5 bases and J by 7 bases, with 14 bases between. The CDR3 region is CASSASSAGTQYF. In nucleotides, the CDR3 is TGTGCCAGCAGCGCCTCCTCTGCGGGGACCCAGTACTTC.

This clone has just a few counts. This chain links TRBV5-1 with TRBJ2-1; TRBD1 might be the D (6 bases). The germline V gene has CDR1 SGHRS and CDR2 YFSETQ. There are 15 residues in the CDR3. Trimming shortened V by 3 bases and J by 6 bases, and 16 bases separated the two germline ends. Here the CDR3 DNA reads TGCGCCAGCAGCTCCCACGGACAGCAATCCAATGAGCAGTTCTTC. It translates to CASSSHGQQSNEQFF.